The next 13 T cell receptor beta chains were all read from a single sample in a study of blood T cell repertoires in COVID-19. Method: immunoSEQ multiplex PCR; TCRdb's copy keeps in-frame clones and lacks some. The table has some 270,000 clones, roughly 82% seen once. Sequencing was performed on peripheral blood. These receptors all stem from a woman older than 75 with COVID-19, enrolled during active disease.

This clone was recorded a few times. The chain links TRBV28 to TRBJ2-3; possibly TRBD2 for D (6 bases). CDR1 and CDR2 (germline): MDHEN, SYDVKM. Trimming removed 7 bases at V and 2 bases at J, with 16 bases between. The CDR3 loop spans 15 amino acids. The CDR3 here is CASTFTRGTTDTQYF. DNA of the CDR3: TGTGCCAGCACTTTTACGCGGGGAACCACAGATACGCAGTATTTT.

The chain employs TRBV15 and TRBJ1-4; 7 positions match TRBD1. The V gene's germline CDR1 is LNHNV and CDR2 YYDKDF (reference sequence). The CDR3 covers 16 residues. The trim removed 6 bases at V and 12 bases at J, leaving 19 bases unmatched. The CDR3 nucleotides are TGTGCCACCAGAGATCGACGGGACAGTAATATGAAAGAACTGTTTTTT. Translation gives CATRDRRDSNMKELFF.

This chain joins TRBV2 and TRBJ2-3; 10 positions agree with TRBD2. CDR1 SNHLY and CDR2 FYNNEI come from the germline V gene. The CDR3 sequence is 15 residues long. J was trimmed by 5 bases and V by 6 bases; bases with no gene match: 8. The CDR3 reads CASSRPSGGGDTQYF. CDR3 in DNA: TGTGCCAGCAGCCGACCTAGCGGGGGAGGAGATACGCAGTATTTT.

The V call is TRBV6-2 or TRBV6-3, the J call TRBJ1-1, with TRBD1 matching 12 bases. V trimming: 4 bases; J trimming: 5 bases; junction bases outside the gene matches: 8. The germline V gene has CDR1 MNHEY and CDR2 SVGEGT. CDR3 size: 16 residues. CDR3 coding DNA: TGTGCCAGCAGTTCCGGGACAGGGGGCCCGAGAACTGAAGCTTTCTTT. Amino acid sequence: CASSSGTGGPRTEAFF.

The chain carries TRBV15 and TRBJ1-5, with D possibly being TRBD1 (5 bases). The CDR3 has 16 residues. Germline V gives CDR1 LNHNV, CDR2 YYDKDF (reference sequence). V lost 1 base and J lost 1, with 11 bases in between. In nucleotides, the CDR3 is TGTGCCACCAGCAGAGGTGGGGGGATAAGCAATCAGCCCCAGCATTTT. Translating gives CATSRGGGISNQPQHF.

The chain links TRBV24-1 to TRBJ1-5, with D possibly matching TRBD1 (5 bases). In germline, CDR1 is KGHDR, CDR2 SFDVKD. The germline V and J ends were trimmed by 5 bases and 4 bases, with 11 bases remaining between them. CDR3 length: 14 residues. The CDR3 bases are TGTGCCACCAGTGCAGGACAAGTAAATCAGCCCCAGCATTTT. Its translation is CATSAGQVNQPQHF.

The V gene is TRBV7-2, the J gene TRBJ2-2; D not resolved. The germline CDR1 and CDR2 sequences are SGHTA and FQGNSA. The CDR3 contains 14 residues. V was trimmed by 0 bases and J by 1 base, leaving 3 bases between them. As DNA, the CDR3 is TGTGCCAGCAGCTTAGCCCTGAACACCGGGGAGCTGTTTTTT. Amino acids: CASSLALNTGELFF.

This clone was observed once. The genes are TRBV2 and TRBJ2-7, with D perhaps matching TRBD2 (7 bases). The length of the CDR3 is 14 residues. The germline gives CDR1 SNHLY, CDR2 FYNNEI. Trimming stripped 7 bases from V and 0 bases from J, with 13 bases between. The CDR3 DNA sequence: TGTGCCAGCAAGAGGGGGGGACTCTCCTACGAGCAGTACGTC. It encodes CASKRGGLSYEQYV.

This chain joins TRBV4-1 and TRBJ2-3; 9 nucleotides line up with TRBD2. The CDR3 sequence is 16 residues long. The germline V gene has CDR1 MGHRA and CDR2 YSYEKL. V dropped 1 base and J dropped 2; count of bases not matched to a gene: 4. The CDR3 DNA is TGCGCCAGCAGCCAAGGCGGGGGGGCGGTCACAGATACGCAGTATTTT. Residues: CASSQGGGAVTDTQYF.

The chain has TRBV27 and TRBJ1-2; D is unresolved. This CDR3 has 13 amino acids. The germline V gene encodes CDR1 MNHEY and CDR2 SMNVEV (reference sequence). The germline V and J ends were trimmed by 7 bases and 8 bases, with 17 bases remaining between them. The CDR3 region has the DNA TGTGCCAGCATGAAAAGTGTCGGTTCGGGCTACACCTTC. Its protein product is CASMKSVGSGYTF.

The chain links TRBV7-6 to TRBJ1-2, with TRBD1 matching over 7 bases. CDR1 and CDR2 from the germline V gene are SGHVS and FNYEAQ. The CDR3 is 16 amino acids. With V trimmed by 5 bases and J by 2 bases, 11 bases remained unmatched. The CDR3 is CASSPGTATQNYGYTF. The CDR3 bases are TGTGCCAGCAGCCCTGGGACAGCCACACAAAACTATGGCTACACCTTC. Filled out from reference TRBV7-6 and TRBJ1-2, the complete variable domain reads GAGVSQSPRYKVTKRGQDVALRCDPISGHVSLYWYRQALGQGPEFLTYFNYEAQQDKSGLPNDRFSAERPEGSISTLTIQRTEQRDSAMYRCASSPGTATQNYGYTFGSGTRLTVV.

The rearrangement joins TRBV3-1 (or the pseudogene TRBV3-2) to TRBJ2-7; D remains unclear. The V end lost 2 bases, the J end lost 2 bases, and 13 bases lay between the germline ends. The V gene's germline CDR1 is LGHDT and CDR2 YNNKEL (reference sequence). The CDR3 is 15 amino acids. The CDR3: CASSQITNSPYEQYF. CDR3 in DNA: TGTGCCAGCAGCCAAATAACGAACAGCCCCTACGAGCAGTACTTC.

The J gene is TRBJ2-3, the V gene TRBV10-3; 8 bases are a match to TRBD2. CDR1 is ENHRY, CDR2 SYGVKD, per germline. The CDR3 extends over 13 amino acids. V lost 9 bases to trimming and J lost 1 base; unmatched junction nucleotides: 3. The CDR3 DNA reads TGTGCCATTCAACTAGCGGGCACAGATACGCAGTATTTT. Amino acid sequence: CAIQLAGTDTQYF.